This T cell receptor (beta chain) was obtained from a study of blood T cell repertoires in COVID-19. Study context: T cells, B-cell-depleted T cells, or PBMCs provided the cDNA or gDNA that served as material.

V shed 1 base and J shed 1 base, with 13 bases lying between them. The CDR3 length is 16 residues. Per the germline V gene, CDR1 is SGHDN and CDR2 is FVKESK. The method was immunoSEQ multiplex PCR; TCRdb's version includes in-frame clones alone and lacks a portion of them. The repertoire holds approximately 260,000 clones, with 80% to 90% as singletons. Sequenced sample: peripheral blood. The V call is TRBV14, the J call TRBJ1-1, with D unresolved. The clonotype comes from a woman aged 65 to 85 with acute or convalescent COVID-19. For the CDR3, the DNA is TGTGCCAGCAGCCAAGGGCCCTCATGGCAGAACACTGAAGCTTTCTTT. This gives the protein CASSQGPSWQNTEAFF.